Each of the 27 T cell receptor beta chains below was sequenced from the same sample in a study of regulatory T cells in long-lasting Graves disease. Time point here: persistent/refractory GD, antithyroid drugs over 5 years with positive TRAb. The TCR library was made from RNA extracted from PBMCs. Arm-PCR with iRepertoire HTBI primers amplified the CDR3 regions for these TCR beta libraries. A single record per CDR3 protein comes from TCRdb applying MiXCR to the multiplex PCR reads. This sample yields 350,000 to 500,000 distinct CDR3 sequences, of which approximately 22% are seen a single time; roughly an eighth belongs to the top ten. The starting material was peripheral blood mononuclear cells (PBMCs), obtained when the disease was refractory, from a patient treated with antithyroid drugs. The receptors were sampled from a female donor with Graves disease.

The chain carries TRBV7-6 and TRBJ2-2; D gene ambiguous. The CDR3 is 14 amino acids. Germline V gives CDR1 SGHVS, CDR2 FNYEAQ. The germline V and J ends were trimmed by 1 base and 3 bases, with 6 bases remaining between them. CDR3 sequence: CASSLGPHTGELFF. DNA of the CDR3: TGTGCCAGCAGCTTAGGGCCCCACACCGGGGAGCTGTTTTTT.

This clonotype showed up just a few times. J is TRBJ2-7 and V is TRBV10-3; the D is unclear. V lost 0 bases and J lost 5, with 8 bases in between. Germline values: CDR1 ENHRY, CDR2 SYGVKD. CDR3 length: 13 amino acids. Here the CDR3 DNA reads TGTGCCATCAGTGAGTCAGTACTGAACGAGCAGTACTTC. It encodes CAISESVLNEQYF.

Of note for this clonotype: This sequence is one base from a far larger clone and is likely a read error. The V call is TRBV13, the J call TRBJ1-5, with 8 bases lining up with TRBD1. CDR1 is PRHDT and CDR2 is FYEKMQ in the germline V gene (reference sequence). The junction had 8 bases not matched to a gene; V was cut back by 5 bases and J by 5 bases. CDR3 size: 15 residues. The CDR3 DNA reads TGTGCCAGCAGCAGAGAGAGACAGGGGTATCAGCCCCAGCATTTT. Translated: CASSRERQGYQPQHF.

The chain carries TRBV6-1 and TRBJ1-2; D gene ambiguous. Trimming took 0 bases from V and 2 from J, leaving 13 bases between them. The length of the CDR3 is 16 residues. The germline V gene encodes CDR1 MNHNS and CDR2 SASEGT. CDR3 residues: CASSEALGVRNYGYTF. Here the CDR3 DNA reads TGTGCCAGCAGTGAAGCTCTCGGGGTAAGAAACTATGGCTACACCTTC.

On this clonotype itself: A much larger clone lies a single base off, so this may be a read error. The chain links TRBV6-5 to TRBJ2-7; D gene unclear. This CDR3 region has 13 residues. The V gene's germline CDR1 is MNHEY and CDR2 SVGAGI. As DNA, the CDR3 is TGTGCCACCAGTTACTCGGAGTTTTACGAGCAGTACTTC. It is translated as CATSYSEFYEQYF.

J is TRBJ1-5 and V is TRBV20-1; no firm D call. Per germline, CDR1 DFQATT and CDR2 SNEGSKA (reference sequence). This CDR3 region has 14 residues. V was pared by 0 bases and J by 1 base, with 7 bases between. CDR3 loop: CSARDRGSNQPQHF. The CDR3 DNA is TGCAGTGCTAGAGATCGTGGGAGCAATCAGCCCCAGCATTTT.

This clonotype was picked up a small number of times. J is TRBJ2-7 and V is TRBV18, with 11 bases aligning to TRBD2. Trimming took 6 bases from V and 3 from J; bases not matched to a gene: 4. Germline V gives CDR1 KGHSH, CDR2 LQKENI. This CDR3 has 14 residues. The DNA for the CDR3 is TGTGCCAGCTCCGCGGGACTAGCGGACTACGAGCAGTACTTC. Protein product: CASSAGLADYEQYF.

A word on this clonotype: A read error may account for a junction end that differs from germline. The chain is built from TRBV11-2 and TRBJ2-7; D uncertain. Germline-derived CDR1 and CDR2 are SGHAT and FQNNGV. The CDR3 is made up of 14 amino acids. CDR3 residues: CASSPWTESYEQYF. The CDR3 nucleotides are TGCGCCAGCAGCCCTTGGACGGAATCCTACGAGCAGTACTTC.

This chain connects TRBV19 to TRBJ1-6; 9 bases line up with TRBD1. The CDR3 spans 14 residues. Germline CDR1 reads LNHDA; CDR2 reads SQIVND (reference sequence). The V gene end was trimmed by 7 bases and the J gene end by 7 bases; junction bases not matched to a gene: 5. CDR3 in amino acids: CASNFGQGNSPLHF. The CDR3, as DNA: TGTGCCAGTAACTTCGGACAGGGGAATTCACCCCTCCACTTT.

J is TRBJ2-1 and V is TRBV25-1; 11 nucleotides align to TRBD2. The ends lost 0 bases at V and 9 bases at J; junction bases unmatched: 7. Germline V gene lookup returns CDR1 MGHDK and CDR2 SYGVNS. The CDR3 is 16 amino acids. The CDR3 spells CASSEYFLAGGGEQFF. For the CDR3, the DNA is TGTGCCAGCAGTGAATATTTCCTAGCGGGGGGCGGTGAGCAGTTCTTC.

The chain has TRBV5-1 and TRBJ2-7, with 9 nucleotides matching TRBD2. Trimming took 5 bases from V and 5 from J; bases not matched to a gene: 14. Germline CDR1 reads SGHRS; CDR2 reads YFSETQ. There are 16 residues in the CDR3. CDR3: CASRQTGGRGPNEQYF. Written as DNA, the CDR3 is TGCGCCAGCAGACAAACTGGCGGGAGGGGTCCCAACGAGCAGTACTTC.

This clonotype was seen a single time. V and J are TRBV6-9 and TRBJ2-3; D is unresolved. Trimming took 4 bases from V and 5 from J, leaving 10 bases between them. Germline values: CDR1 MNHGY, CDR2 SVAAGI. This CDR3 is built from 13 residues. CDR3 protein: CASSSHGRDTQYF. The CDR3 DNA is TGTGCCAGCAGTTCCCACGGACGAGATACGCAGTATTTT.

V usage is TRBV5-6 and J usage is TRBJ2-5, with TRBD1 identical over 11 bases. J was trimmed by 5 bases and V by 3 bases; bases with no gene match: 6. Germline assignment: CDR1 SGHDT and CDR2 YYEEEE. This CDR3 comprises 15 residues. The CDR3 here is CASSYRTGGMETQYF. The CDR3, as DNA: TGTGCCAGCAGCTACCGGACAGGGGGCATGGAGACCCAGTACTTC.

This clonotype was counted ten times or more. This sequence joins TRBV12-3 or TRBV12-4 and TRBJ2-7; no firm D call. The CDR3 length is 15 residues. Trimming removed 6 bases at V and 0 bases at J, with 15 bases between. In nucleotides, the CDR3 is TGTGCCAGCAGCTCGATCAGGCAGAACTCCTACGAGCAGTACTTC. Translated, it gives CASSSIRQNSYEQYF.

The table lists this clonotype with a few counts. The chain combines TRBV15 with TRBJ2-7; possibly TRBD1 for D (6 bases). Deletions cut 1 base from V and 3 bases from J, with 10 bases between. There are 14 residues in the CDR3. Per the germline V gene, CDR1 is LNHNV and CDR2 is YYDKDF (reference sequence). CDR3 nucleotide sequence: TGTGCCACCAGCAGAGTGAACAGGGACTACGAGCAGTACTTC. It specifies CATSRVNRDYEQYF.

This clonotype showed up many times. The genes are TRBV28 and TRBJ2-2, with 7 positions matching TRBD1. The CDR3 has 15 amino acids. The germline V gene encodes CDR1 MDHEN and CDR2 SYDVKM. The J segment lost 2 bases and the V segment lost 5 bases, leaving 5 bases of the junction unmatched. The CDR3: CASSTGTVNTGELFF. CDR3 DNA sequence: TGTGCCAGCAGTACCGGGACAGTAAACACCGGGGAGCTGTTTTTT.

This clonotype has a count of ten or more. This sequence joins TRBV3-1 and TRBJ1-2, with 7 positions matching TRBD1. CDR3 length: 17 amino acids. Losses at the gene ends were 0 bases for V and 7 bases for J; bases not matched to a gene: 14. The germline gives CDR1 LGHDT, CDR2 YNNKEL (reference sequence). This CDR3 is CASSQEGGGAYSSGYTF. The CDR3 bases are TGTGCCAGCAGCCAAGAAGGAGGGGGCGCTTATTCCTCTGGCTACACCTTC.

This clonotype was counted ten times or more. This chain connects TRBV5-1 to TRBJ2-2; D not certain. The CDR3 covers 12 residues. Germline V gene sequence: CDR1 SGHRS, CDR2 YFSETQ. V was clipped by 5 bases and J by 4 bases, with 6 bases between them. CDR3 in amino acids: CASRTSTGELFF. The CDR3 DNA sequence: TGCGCCAGCAGGACCAGCACCGGGGAGCTGTTTTTT.

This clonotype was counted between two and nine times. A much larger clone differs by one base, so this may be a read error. CDR3 protein: CASGFEKGQGGYGYTF. In DNA, the CDR3 is TGTGCTAGTGGTTTCGAGAAAGGACAGGGAGGCTATGGCTACACCTTC. The rearrangement uses TRBV12-5 and TRBJ1-2, with 8 bases aligning to TRBD1. This CDR3 is 16 amino acids long. Germline V gene lookup returns CDR1 LGHNT and CDR2 FRNRAP. The ends lost 3 bases at V and 4 bases at J; junction bases unmatched: 10.

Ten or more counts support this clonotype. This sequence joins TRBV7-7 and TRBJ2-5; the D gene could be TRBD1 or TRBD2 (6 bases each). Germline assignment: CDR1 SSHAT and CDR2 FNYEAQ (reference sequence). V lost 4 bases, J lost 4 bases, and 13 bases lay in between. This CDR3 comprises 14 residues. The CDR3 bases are TGTGCCAGCAGCTCCCCGGGGGCCGGAGAGACCCAGTACTTC. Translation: CASSSPGAGETQYF.

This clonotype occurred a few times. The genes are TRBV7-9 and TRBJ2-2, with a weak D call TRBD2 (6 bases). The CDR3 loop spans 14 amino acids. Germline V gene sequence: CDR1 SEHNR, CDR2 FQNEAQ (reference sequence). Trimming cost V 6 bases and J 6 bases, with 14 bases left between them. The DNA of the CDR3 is TGTGCCAGCAGTATCGGGAGTCATGCCGGGGAGCTGTTTTTT. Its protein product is CASSIGSHAGELFF.

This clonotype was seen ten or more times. The CDR3 protein is CASSLLGVTGEQYF. Here the CDR3 DNA reads TGTGCCAGCAGTTTATTAGGGGTAACAGGCGAGCAGTACTTC. This chain links TRBV12-3 or TRBV12-4 with TRBJ2-7, with D maybe TRBD1 (5 bases). V dropped 2 bases and J dropped 6 bases, with 14 bases sitting between them. The CDR3 loop spans 14 amino acids.

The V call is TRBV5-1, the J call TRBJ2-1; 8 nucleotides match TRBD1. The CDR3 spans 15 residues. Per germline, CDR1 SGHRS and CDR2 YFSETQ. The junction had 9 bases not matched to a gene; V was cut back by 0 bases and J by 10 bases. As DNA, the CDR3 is TGCGCCAGCAGCTTGGCTGGACAGGGCGGTAACGAGCAGTTCTTC. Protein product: CASSLAGQGGNEQFF.

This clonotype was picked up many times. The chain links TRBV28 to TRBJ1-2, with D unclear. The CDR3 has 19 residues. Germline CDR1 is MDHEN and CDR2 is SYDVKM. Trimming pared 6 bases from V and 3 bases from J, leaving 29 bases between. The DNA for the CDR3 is TGTGCCAGCAGCCTCGAAACTGGTGGATGGGATGATAAGGACTATGGCTACACCTTC. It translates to CASSLETGGWDDKDYGYTF.

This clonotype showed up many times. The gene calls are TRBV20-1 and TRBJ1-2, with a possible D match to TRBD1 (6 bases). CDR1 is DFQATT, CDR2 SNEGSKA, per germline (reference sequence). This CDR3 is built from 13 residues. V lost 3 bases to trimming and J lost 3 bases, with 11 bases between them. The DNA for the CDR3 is TGCAGTGCTAGCCGGACAGTGGACTATGGCTACACCTTC. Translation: CSASRTVDYGYTF.

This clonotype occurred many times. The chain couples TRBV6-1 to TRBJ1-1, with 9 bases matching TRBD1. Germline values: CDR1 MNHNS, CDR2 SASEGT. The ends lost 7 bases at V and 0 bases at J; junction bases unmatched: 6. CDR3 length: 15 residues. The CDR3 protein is CASNIQGALNTEAFF. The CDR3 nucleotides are TGTGCCAGCAACATACAGGGGGCCCTGAACACTGAAGCTTTCTTT.

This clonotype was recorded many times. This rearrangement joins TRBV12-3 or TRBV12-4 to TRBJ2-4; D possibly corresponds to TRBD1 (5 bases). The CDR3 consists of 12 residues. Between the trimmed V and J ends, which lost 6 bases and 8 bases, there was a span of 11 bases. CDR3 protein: CASSLRVDIQYF. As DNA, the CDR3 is TGTGCCAGCAGCCTCAGGGTGGACATTCAGTACTTC.